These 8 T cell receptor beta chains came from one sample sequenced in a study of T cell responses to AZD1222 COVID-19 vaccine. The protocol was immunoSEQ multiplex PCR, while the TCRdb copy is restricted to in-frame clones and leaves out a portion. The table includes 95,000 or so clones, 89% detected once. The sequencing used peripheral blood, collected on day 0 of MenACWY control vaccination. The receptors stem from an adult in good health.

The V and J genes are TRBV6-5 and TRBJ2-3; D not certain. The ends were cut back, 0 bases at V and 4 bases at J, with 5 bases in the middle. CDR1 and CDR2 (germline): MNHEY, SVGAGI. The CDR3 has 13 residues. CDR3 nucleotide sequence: TGTGCCAGCAGTTACTCCGGCCCAGATACGCAGTATTTT. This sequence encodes CASSYSGPDTQYF.

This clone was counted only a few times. The CDR3, as DNA: TGTGCCAGCAGCTTAGTAGACGGGGGGTTCTCGAGCTCCTACAATGAGCAGTTCTTC. Translated, it gives CASSLVDGGFSSSYNEQFF. The chain employs TRBV7-6 and TRBJ2-1, with 7 bases aligning to TRBD2. Germline CDR1 SGHVS, CDR2 FNYEAQ. Unmatched junction bases numbered 12, after V lost 1 base and J lost 0 bases. The CDR3 length is 19 residues. Full variable domain (missing parts from reference TRBV7-6 and TRBJ2-1): GAGVSQSPRYKVTKRGQDVALRCDPISGHVSLYWYRQALGQGPEFLTYFNYEAQQDKSGLPNDRFSAERPEGSISTLTIQRTEQRDSAMYRCASSLVDGGFSSSYNEQFFGPGTRLTVL.

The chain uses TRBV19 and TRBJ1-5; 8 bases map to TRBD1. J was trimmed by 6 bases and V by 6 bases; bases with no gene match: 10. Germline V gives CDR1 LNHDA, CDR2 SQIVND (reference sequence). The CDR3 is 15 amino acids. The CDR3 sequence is CASRNQGAGGQPQHF. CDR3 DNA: TGTGCCAGTAGAAATCAGGGGGCTGGAGGTCAGCCCCAGCATTTT.

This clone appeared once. The DNA for the CDR3 is TGTGCCACCGGTTCCAGCTACACCGGGGAGCTGTTTTTT. Its translation is CATGSSYTGELFF. J is TRBJ2-2 and V is TRBV24-1; D call uncertain. The CDR3 has 13 residues. Trimming removed 9 bases from V and 3 bases from J, with 10 bases in between. The V gene's germline CDR1 is KGHDR and CDR2 SFDVKD.

The CDR3 loop reads CATSLRGGNEKLFF. In DNA, the CDR3 is TGTGCCACCAGCCTGAGAGGGGGTAATGAAAAACTGTTTTTT. The chain couples TRBV15 to TRBJ1-4, with a weak D call TRBD1 (6 bases). Germline V gene data show CDR1 as LNHNV and CDR2 as YYDKDF (reference sequence). The CDR3 extends over 14 amino acids. V lost 5 bases and J lost 4, with 11 bases in between.

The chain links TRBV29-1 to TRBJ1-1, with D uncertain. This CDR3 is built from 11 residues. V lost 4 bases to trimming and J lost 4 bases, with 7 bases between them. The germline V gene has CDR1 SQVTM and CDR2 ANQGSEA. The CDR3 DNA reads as TGCAGCGTTGGGGTGGGCACTGAAGCTTTCTTT. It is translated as CSVGVGTEAFF.

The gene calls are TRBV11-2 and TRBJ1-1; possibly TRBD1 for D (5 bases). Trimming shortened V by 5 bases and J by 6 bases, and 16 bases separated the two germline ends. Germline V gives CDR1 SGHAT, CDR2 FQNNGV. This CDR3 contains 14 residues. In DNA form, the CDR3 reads TGTGCCAGCAGCACGGCGGCCTCGGGGGCTGAAGCTTTCTTT. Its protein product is CASSTAASGAEAFF.

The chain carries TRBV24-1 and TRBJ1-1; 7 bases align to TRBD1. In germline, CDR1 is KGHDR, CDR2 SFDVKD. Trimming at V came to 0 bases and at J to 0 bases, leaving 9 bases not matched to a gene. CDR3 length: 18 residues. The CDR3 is CATSDLHGTDLMNTEAFF. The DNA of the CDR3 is TGTGCCACCAGTGATTTGCACGGGACAGATCTAATGAACACTGAAGCTTTCTTT.